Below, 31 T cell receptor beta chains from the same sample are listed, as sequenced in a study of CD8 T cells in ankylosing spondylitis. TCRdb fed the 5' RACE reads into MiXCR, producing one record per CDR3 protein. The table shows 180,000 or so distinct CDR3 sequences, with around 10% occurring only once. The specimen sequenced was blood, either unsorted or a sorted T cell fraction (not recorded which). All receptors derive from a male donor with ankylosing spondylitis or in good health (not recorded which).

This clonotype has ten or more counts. In DNA form, the CDR3 reads TGCGCCAGCAGCTCTAGCGGAGCACTCAATGAGCAGTTCTTC. Its translation is CASSSSGALNEQFF. This sequence joins TRBV5-1 and TRBJ2-1, with 7 bases that match TRBD2. The ends lost 3 bases at V and 6 bases at J; junction bases unmatched: 6. The CDR3 covers 14 residues. CDR1 SGHRS and CDR2 YFSETQ come from the germline V gene.

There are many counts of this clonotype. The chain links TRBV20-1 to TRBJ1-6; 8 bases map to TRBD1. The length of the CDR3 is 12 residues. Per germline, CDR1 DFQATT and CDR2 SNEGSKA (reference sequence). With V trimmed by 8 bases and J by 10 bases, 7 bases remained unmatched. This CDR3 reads CSSQGASSPLHF. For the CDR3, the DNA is TGCAGTTCCCAGGGGGCGTCCTCACCCCTCCACTTT.

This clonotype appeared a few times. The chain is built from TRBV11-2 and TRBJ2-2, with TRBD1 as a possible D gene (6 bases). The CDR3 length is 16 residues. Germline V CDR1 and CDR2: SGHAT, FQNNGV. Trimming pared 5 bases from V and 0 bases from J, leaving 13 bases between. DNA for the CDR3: TGTGCCAGCAGCCGCGGACAGTTTGCGAACACCGGGGAGCTGTTTTTT. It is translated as CASSRGQFANTGELFF.

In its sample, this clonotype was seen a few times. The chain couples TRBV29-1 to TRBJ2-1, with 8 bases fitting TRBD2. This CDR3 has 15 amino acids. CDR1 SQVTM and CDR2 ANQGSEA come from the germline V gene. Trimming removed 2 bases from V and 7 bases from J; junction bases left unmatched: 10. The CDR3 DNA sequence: TGCAGCGTTGAAACAACGGGAGGGCCCATTAATGAGCAGTTCTTC. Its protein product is CSVETTGGPINEQFF.

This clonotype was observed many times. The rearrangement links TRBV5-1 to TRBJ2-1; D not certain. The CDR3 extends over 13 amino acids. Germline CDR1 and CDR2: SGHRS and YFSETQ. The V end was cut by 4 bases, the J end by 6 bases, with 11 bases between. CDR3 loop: CASSMDLGNEQFF. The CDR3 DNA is TGCGCCAGCAGCATGGACCTTGGCAATGAGCAGTTCTTC. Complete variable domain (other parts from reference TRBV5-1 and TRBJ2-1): KAGVTQTPRYLIKTRGQQVTLSCSPISGHRSVSWYQQTPGQGLQFLFEYFSETQRNKGNFPGRFSGRQFSNSRSEMNVSTLELGDSALYLCASSMDLGNEQFFGPGTRLTVL.

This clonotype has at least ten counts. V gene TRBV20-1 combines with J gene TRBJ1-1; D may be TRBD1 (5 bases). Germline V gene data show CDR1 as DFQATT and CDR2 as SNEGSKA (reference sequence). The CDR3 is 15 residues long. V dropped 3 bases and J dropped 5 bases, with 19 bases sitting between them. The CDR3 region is CSARGPGERGTEAFF. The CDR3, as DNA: TGCAGTGCTAGGGGACCCGGGGAACGAGGAACTGAAGCTTTCTTT.

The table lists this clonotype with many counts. In DNA form, the CDR3 reads TGTGCCAGCTCACCACTAGCGGGAACCTCCAATGAGCAGTTCTTC. As protein: CASSPLAGTSNEQFF. The gene calls are TRBV18 and TRBJ2-1; 8 bases line up with TRBD2. The junction had 5 bases not matched to a gene; V was cut back by 1 base and J by 6 bases. CDR1 and CDR2 (germline): KGHSH, LQKENI. The CDR3 loop spans 15 amino acids.

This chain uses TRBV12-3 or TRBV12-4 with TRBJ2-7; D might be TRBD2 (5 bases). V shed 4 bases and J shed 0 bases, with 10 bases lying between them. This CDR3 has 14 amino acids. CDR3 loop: CASSSDYISYEQYF. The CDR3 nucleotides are TGTGCCAGCAGTTCCGACTATATCTCCTACGAGCAGTACTTC.

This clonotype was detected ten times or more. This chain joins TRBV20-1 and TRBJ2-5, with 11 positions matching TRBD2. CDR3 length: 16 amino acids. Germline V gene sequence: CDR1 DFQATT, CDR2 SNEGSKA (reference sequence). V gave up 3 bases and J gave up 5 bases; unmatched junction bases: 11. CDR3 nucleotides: TGCAGTGCTAGTCCCACTAGCGGGAGTTTTGGGGAGACCCAGTACTTC. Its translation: CSASPTSGSFGETQYF.

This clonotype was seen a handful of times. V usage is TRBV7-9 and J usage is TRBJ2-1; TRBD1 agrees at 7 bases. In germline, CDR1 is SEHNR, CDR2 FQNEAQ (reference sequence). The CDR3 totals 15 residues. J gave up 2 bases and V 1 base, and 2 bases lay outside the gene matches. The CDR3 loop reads CASSLGQGPYNEQFF. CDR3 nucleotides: TGTGCCAGCAGCTTAGGACAGGGCCCCTACAATGAGCAGTTCTTC.

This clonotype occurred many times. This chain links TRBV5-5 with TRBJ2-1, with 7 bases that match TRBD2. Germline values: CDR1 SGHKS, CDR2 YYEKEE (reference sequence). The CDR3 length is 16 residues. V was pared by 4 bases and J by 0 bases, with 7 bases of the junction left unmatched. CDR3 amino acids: CASSPWTGGSYNEQFF. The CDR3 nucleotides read TGTGCCAGCAGCCCTTGGACGGGGGGCTCCTACAATGAGCAGTTCTTC.

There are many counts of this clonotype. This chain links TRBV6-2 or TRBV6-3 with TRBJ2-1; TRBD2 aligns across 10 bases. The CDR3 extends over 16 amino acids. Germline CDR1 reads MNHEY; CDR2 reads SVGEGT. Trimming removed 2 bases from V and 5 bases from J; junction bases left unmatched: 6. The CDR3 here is CASSYSLLAGDNEQFF. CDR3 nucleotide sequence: TGTGCCAGCAGTTACAGTCTCCTAGCGGGGGACAATGAGCAGTTCTTC.

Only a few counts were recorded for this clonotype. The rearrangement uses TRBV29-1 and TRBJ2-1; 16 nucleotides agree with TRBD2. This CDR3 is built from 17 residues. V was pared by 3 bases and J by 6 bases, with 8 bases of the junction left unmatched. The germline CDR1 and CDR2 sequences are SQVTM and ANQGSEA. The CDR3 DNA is TGCAGCGTTGAGGGACTAGCGGGAGGGGGGGGGTTCAATGAGCAGTTCTTC. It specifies CSVEGLAGGGGFNEQFF.

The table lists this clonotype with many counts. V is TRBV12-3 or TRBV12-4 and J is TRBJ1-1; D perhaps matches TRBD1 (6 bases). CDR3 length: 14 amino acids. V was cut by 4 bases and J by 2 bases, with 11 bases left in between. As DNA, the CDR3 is TGTGCCAGCAGTTCCTCGGGGGCCAACACTGAAGCTTTCTTT. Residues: CASSSSGANTEAFF.

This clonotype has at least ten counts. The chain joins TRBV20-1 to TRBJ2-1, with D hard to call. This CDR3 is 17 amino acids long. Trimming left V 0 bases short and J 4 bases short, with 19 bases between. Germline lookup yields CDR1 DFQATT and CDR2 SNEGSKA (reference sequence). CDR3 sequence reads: CSARDVFEAQEYNEQFF. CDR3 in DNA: TGCAGTGCTAGAGATGTTTTCGAGGCGCAGGAGTACAATGAGCAGTTCTTC.

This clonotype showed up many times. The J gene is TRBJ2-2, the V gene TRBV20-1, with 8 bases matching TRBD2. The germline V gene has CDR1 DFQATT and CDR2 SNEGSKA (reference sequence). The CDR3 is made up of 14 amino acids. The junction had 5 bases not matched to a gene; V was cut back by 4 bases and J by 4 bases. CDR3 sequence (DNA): TGCAGTGCTAAAGGCGGGGGGCTCACCGGGGAGCTGTTTTTT. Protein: CSAKGGGLTGELFF.

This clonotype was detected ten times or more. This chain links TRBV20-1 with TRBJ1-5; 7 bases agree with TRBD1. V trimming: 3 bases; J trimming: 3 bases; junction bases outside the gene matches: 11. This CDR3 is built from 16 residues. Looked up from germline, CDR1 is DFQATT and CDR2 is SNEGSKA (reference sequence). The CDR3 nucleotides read TGCAGTGCTAGGGAACCACCGGGACAGTACAATCAGCCCCAGCATTTT. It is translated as CSAREPPGQYNQPQHF.

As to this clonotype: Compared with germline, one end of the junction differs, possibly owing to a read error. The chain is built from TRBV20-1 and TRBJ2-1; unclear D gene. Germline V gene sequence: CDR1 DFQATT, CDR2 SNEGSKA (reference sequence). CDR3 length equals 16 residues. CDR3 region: CCASSRALPVGNEQFF. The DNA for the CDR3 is TGCTGTGCCTCCTCTCGGGCCCTCCCTGTAGGCAATGAGCAGTTCTTC.

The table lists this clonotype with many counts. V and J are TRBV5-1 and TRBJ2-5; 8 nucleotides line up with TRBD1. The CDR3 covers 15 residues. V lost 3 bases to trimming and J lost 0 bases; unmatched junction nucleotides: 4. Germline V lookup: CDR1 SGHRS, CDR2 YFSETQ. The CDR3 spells CASSSGGGNQETQYF. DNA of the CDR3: TGCGCCAGCAGCTCAGGGGGCGGCAACCAAGAGACCCAGTACTTC. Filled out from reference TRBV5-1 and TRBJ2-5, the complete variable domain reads KAGVTQTPRYLIKTRGQQVTLSCSPISGHRSVSWYQQTPGQGLQFLFEYFSETQRNKGNFPGRFSGRQFSNSRSEMNVSTLELGDSALYLCASSSGGGNQETQYFGPGTRLLVL.

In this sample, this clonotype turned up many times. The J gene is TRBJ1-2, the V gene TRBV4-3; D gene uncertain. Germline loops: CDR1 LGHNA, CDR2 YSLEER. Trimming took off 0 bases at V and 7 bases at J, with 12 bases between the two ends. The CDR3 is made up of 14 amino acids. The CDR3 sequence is CASSQDGRVAGYTF. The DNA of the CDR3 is TGCGCCAGCAGCCAAGATGGGAGGGTGGCTGGCTACACCTTC.

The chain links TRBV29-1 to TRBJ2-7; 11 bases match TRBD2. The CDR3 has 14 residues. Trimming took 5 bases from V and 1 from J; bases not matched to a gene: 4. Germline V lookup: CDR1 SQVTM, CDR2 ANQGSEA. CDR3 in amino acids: CSVSTSGTSYEQYF. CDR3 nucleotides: TGCAGCGTTTCGACTAGCGGGACATCCTACGAGCAGTACTTC.

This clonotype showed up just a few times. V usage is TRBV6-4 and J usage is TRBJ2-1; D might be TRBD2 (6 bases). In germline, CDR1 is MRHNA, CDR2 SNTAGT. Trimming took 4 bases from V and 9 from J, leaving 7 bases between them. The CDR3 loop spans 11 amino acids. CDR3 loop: CASSGGGEQFF. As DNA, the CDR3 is TGTGCCAGCAGTGGGGGAGGTGAGCAGTTCTTC.

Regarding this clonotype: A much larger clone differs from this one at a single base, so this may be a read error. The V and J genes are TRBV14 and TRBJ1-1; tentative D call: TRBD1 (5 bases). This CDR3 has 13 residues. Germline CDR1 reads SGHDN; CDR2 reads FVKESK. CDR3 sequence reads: CTSSQLSGSEAFF. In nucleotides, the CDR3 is TGTACCAGCAGCCAACTCTCAGGGTCTGAAGCTTTCTTT.

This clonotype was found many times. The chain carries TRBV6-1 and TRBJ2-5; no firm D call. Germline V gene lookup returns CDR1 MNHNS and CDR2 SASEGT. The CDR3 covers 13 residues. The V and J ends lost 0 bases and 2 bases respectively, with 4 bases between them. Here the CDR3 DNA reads TGTGCCAGCAGTGAAGCGGGACAAGAGACCCAGTACTTC. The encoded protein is CASSEAGQETQYF.

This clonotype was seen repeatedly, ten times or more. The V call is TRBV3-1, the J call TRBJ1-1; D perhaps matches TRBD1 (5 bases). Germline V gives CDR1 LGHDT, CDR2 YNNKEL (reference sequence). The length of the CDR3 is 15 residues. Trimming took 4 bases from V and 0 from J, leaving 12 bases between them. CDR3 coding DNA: TGTGCCAGCAGCCTGCGGCCAGGGCTGAACACTGAAGCTTTCTTT. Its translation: CASSLRPGLNTEAFF.

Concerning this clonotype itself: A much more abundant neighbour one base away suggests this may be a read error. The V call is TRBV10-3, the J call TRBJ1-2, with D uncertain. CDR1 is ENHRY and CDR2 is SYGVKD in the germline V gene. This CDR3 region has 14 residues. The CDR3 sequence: CTISGREDSYGYTF. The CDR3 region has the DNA TGTACCATCAGTGGTCGAGAGGATAGCTATGGCTACACCTTC.

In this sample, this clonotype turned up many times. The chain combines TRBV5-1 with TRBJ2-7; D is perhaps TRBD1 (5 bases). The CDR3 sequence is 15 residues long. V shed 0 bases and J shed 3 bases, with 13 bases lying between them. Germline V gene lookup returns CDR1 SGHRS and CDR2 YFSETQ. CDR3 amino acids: CASSLGGYNRYEQYF. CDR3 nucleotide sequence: TGCGCCAGCAGCTTGGGGGGCTACAACCGCTACGAGCAGTACTTC.

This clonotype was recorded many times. The CDR3 nucleotides are TGCAGTGCTGCCGGACAGGGTACAGATACGCAGTATTTT. Translating gives CSAAGQGTDTQYF. The rearrangement uses TRBV20-1 and TRBJ2-3; 8 bases are a match to TRBD1. V was pared by 5 bases and J by 3 bases, with 4 bases of the junction left unmatched. Looked up from germline, CDR1 is DFQATT and CDR2 is SNEGSKA (reference sequence). The CDR3 has 13 residues.

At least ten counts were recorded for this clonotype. CDR3 sequence: CASSQSNPLAGDYNEQFF. CDR3 bases: TGTGCCAGCAGCCAATCCAACCCACTAGCAGGGGACTACAATGAGCAGTTCTTC. The J gene is TRBJ2-1, the V gene TRBV3-1; D might be TRBD1 or TRBD2, each matching 6 bases. Trimming removed 2 bases at V and 3 bases at J, with 20 bases between. The germline gives CDR1 LGHDT, CDR2 YNNKEL (reference sequence). This CDR3 is built from 18 residues.

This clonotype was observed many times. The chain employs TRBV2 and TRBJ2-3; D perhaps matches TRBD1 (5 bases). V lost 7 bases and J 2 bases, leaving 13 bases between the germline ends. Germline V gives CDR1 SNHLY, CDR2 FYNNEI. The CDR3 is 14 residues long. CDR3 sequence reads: CASKRNGATDTQYF. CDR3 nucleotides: TGTGCCAGCAAAAGGAATGGGGCCACAGATACGCAGTATTTT.

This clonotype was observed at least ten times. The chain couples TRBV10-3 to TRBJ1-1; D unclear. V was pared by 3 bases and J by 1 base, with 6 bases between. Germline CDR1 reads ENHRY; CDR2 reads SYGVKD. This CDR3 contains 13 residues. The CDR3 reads CAISDNQNTEAFF. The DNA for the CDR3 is TGTGCCATCAGTGACAACCAGAACACTGAAGCTTTCTTT.